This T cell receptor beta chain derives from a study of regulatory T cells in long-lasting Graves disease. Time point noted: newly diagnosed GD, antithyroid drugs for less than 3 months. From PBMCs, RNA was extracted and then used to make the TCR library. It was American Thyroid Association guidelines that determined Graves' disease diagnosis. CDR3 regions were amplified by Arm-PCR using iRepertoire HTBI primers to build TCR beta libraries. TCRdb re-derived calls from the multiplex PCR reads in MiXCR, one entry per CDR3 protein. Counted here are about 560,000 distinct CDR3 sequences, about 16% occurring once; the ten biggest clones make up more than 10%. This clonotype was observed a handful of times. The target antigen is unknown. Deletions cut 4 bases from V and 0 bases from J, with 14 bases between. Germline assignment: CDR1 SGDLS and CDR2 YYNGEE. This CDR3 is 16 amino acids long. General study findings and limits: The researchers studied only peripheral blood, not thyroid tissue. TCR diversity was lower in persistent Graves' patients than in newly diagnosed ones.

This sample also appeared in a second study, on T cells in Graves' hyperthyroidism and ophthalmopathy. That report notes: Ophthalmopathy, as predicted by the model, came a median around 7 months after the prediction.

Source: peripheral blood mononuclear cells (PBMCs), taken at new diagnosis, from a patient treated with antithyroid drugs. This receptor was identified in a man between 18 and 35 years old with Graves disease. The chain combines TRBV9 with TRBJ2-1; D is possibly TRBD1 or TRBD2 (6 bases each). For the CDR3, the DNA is TGTGCCAGCAGCCCCCAGGGGAGGAGCTCCTACAATGAGCAGTTCTTC. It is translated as CASSPQGRSSYNEQFF.